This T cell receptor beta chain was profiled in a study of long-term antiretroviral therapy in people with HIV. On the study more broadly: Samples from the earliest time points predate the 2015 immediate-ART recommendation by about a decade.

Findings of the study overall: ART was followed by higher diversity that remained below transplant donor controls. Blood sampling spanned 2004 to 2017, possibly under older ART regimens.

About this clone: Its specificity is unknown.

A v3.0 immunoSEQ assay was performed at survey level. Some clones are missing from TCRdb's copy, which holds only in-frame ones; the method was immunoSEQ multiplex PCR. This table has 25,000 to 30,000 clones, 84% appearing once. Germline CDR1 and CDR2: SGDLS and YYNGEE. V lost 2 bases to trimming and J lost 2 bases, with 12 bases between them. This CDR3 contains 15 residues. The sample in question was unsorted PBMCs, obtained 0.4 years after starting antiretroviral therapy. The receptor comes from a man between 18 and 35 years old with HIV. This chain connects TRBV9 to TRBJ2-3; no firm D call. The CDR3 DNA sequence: TGTGCCAGCAGCGTGGAGTCATGGCCCACAGATACGCAGTATTTT. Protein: CASSVESWPTDTQYF.